The 10 T cell receptor beta chains below come from one sample, sequenced in a study of cytomegalovirus exposure and HLA in healthy donors. PCR involved 60 Vbeta and 13 Jbeta primers. This table comes from immunoSEQ multiplex PCR, and its TCRdb copy is limited to in-frame clones, with some not included. This sample has 140,000 to 150,000 clones, with roughly 84% found just once. What was sequenced was PBMCs. These receptors originate from a boy under 10 years old in good health and CMV-seronegative.

The chain joins TRBV2 to TRBJ2-7; TRBD2 agrees at 12 bases. The V gene end was trimmed by 8 bases and the J gene end by 3 bases; junction bases not matched to a gene: 8. CDR1 SNHLY and CDR2 FYNNEI come from the germline V gene. The CDR3 length is 15 residues. CDR3 residues: CASRLAGGSYYEQYF. The CDR3 DNA sequence: TGTGCCAGCCGGCTAGCGGGAGGGTCTTACTACGAGCAGTACTTC.

The chain employs TRBV10-3 and TRBJ1-2; 9 bases are shared with TRBD1. V was clipped by 8 bases and J by 0 bases; unmatched bases: 13. The germline CDR1 and CDR2 sequences are ENHRY and SYGVKD. The CDR3 length is 17 residues. The CDR3 reads CAISSAGTGLTNYGYTF. CDR3 in DNA: TGTGCCATCTCCTCGGCCGGGACAGGGCTCACTAACTATGGCTACACCTTC.

Here the CDR3 DNA reads TGTGCCAGCAGCTCCCCAGGTAACTATGGCTACACCTTC. Translation gives CASSSPGNYGYTF. The genes are TRBV5-6 and TRBJ1-2; no reliable D call. The CDR3 totals 13 residues. Germline V lookup: CDR1 SGHDT, CDR2 YYEEEE. Trimming took off 3 bases at V and 1 base at J, with 7 bases between the two ends. Based on the CDR3 plus reference TRBV5-6 and TRBJ1-2, the full variable domain is DAGVTQSPTHLIKTRGQQVTLRCSPKSGHDTVSWYQQALGQGPQFIFQYYEEEERQRGNFPDRFSGHQFPNYSSELNVNALLLGDSALYLCASSSPGNYGYTFGSGTRLTVV.

Written as DNA, the CDR3 is TGTGCCATCAGTGAGTCTATACTGAGTTACAATGAGCAGTTCTTC. Translating it yields CAISESILSYNEQFF. V gene TRBV10-3 combines with J gene TRBJ2-1; D is undetermined. The V gene lost 0 bases and the J gene lost 4 bases, with 10 bases spanning the gap. Germline V gene lookup returns CDR1 ENHRY and CDR2 SYGVKD. CDR3 length equals 15 residues.

V is TRBV7-2 and J is TRBJ1-1; D remains unclear. Germline CDR1 and CDR2: SGHTA and FQGNSA. Trimming left V 3 bases short and J 4 bases short, with 9 bases between. The CDR3 consists of 13 residues. DNA for the CDR3: TGTGCCAGCAGCTTCCGATTAGCCACTGAAGCTTTCTTT. It specifies CASSFRLATEAFF.

On this clone itself: One end of the junction varies from germline; a read error may be responsible. This chain uses TRBV7-9 with TRBJ1-1, with D unclear. The CDR3 is made up of 15 amino acids. The germline CDR1 and CDR2 sequences are SEHNR and FQNEAQ (reference sequence). The CDR3 is CSSRLPRVGNTEAFF. Here the CDR3 DNA reads TGTTCCAGCCGCCTACCCCGAGTTGGGAACACTGAAGCTTTCTTT.

The chain combines TRBV7-2 with TRBJ2-7; TRBD1 might be the D (5 bases). V lost 2 bases and J 6 bases, leaving 14 bases between the germline ends. The CDR3 runs to 14 residues. Germline CDR1 is SGHTA and CDR2 is FQGNSA. The CDR3 loop reads CASSLTFATGEQYF. The CDR3 DNA follows: TGTGCCAGCAGCTTAACATTCGCTACAGGCGAGCAGTACTTC.

The gene calls are TRBV11-2 and TRBJ1-2; D is unresolved. CDR3 length: 14 amino acids. Germline values: CDR1 SGHAT, CDR2 FQNNGV. V shed 1 base and J shed 7 bases, with 13 bases lying between them. As DNA, the CDR3 is TGTGCCAGCAGCTTAGGCTATAGCGGATCTGGCTACACCTTC. It translates to CASSLGYSGSGYTF.

This clone was seen only once. The chain links TRBV4-3 to TRBJ2-7; 8 bases map to TRBD1. CDR3 length equals 14 residues. Trimming at V came to 1 base and at J to 2 bases, leaving 1 base not matched to a gene. Germline V gene lookup returns CDR1 LGHNA and CDR2 YSLEER. CDR3 region: CASSQGTGPYEQYF. The CDR3 region has the DNA TGCGCCAGCAGCCAAGGGACAGGGCCCTACGAGCAGTACTTC.

This clone was picked up a small number of times. The chain recombines TRBV2 with TRBJ1-1, with no clear D. CDR3 size: 13 residues. V lost 6 bases and J lost 0, with 8 bases in between. CDR1 SNHLY and CDR2 FYNNEI come from the germline V gene. CDR3 sequence (DNA): TGTGCCAGCAGACCCACGGTGAACACTGAAGCTTTCTTT. The encoded protein is CASRPTVNTEAFF.